These 28 T cell receptor beta chains were sequenced from one sample in a study of T cells in Graves' hyperthyroidism and ophthalmopathy. Amplified TCR beta CDR3 regions came from RNA transcripts. TCR CDR3 regions were first amplified by RT-PCR with HTBI primers. TCRdb redid the calling of the multiplex PCR reads with MiXCR, one entry per CDR3 protein. This table has 490,000 or so distinct CDR3 sequences, approximately 23% appearing once. The specimen was blood. The receptors come from a woman aged 70-85 years with Graves' ophthalmopathy.

The V and J genes are TRBV10-3 and TRBJ2-5; 12 bases fit TRBD1. The V gene end was trimmed by 5 bases and the J gene end by 4 bases; junction bases not matched to a gene: 5. Germline CDR1 reads ENHRY; CDR2 reads SYGVKD. CDR3 length: 15 residues. The CDR3 region is CAISRDRGRGETQYF. The CDR3 bases are TGTGCCATCAGTAGGGACAGGGGGCGCGGAGAGACCCAGTACTTC.

The V and J genes are TRBV9 and TRBJ2-3; D is possibly TRBD2 (6 bases). This CDR3 comprises 13 residues. Trimming cost V 0 bases and J 11 bases, with 13 bases left between them. Germline-derived CDR1 and CDR2 are SGDLS and YYNGEE. CDR3 DNA sequence: TGTGCCAGCAGCGTAGCGGGGTTCGGGGGGCAGTATTTT. This gives the protein CASSVAGFGGQYF.

This clonotype was counted only a few times. The gene calls are TRBV6-2 or TRBV6-3 and TRBJ1-5, with D possibly matching TRBD1 (5 bases). CDR3 length equals 14 residues. V lost 5 bases to trimming and J lost 5 bases, with 13 bases between them. Germline lookup yields CDR1 MNHEY and CDR2 SVGEGT. CDR3 sequence (DNA): TGTGCCAGCAGTATTCGACAGACCTATCAGCCCCAGCATTTT. Translating it yields CASSIRQTYQPQHF.

This clonotype was counted ten times or more. The CDR3 coding sequence is TGTGCCAGCTCACTCTCGGGCAGGGAAGAGACCCAGTACTTC. Its protein is CASSLSGREETQYF. The chain employs TRBV18 and TRBJ2-5; perhaps TRBD1 as D (5 bases). Germline CDR1 reads KGHSH; CDR2 reads LQKENI. This CDR3 region has 14 residues. V lost 4 bases and J lost 3, with 12 bases in between.

Worth noting for this clonotype: One base away lies a much larger clone, so this may be a sequencing read error. The V gene is TRBV7-4, the J gene TRBJ1-5, with 8 bases identical to TRBD1. This CDR3 comprises 15 residues. Looked up from germline, CDR1 is SGHVT and CDR2 is SQSDAQ. This chain's CDR3 is CANSARDRRSQPQHF. DNA for the CDR3: TGTGCCAACAGCGCACGGGACAGGAGGTCACAGCCCCAGCATTTT. Full variable domain (missing parts from reference TRBV7-4 and TRBJ1-5): GAGVSQSPRYKVAKRGRDVALRCDSISGHVTLYWYRQTLGQGSEVLTYSQSDAQRDKSGRPSGRFSAERPERSVSTLKIQRTEQGDSAVYLCANSARDRRSQPQHFGDGTRLSIL.

V is TRBV11-2 and J is TRBJ2-2; no reliable D call. The ends were cut back, 3 bases at V and 4 bases at J, with 9 bases in the middle. CDR1 SGHAT and CDR2 FQNNGV come from the germline V gene. There are 14 residues in the CDR3. The CDR3 reads CASSFRRATGELFF. CDR3 DNA: TGTGCCAGCAGCTTTAGACGGGCCACCGGGGAGCTGTTTTTT.

With regard to this clonotype: Since the CDR3 does not end with the conserved phenylalanine or tryptophan, this likely comes from a read error. The chain combines TRBV30 with TRBJ2-5; D not resolved. This CDR3 region has 12 residues. V was pared by 8 bases and J by 1 base, with 11 bases between. Looked up from germline, CDR1 is GTSNPN and CDR2 is SVGIG (reference sequence). The CDR3 region has the DNA TGTGCCCGCCGGACGGGCCAAGAGACCCAGTACCTC. It is translated as CARRTGQETQYL.

V usage is TRBV28 and J usage is TRBJ1-5, with D hard to call. The CDR3 is 12 amino acids. Trimming removed 6 bases from V and 9 bases from J, with 12 bases in between. Germline lookup yields CDR1 MDHEN and CDR2 SYDVKM. CDR3 DNA: TGTGCCAGCAGACAAGACATGCGGCCCCAGCATTTT. Encoded protein: CASRQDMRPQHF.

This chain links TRBV12-3 or TRBV12-4 with TRBJ2-1, with D hard to call. The length of the CDR3 is 15 residues. V shed 5 bases and J shed 1 base, with 12 bases lying between them. CDR3 region: CASSPYIRSYNEQFF. The CDR3 DNA sequence: TGTGCCAGCAGTCCCTATATCAGGTCCTACAATGAGCAGTTCTTC.

The chain combines TRBV7-9 with TRBJ2-1; 7 nucleotides match TRBD2. CDR1 and CDR2 from the germline V gene are SEHNR and FQNEAQ (reference sequence). The V segment lost 3 bases and the J segment 2 bases; nucleotides outside the gene matches: 4. The CDR3 extends over 15 amino acids. CDR3 DNA: TGTGCCAGCAGCTTGAGCGGGAACCCCTACAATGAGCAGTTCTTC. Its protein product is CASSLSGNPYNEQFF.

V and J are TRBV20-1 and TRBJ2-3; 8 nucleotides match TRBD2. Germline CDR1 reads DFQATT; CDR2 reads SNEGSKA (reference sequence). The CDR3 runs 14 residues. The J segment lost 1 base and the V segment lost 4 bases, leaving 4 bases of the junction unmatched. This chain's CDR3 is CSATDSGGTDTQYF. The DNA for the CDR3 is TGCAGTGCTACCGATAGCGGGGGCACAGATACGCAGTATTTT.

This clonotype was seen a handful of times. V is TRBV7-9 and J is TRBJ1-4; D might be TRBD1 (6 bases). V was clipped by 5 bases and J by 7 bases, with 14 bases between them. Germline-derived CDR1 and CDR2 are SEHNR and FQNEAQ (reference sequence). This CDR3 region has 14 residues. The CDR3 sequence is CASSLRGGSEKLFF. DNA for the CDR3: TGTGCCAGCAGCCTCAGGGGAGGCAGTGAAAAACTGTTTTTT.

The sample holds many counts of this clonotype. The chain joins TRBV3-1 to TRBJ1-1; TRBD1 might be the D (5 bases). Looked up from germline, CDR1 is LGHDT and CDR2 is YNNKEL (reference sequence). Trimming shortened V by 4 bases and J by 1 base, and 10 bases separated the two germline ends. The CDR3 spans 14 residues. The CDR3 protein is CASSPLTENTEAFF. The DNA of the CDR3 is TGTGCCAGCAGCCCCCTGACAGAGAACACTGAAGCTTTCTTT.

The chain is built from TRBV20-1 and TRBJ2-3; a possible D gene is TRBD2 (6 bases). V was clipped by 2 bases and J by 2 bases, with 17 bases between them. This CDR3 region has 16 residues. Germline V gene lookup returns CDR1 DFQATT and CDR2 SNEGSKA (reference sequence). CDR3 residues: CSARLATEVPTDTQYF. DNA of the CDR3: TGCAGTGCTAGACTAGCGACAGAGGTCCCCACAGATACGCAGTATTTT.

This clonotype was recorded many times. The gene calls are TRBV7-9 and TRBJ1-1, with D possibly matching TRBD1 (5 bases). The germline V and J ends were trimmed by 1 base and 9 bases, with 6 bases remaining between them. Germline CDR1 and CDR2: SEHNR and FQNEAQ (reference sequence). CDR3 size: 11 residues. The CDR3 spells CASSLEDKAFF. DNA for the CDR3: TGTGCCAGCAGCTTAGAGGACAAAGCTTTCTTT.

The rearrangement links TRBV6-6 to TRBJ2-1; D not certain. The germline V and J ends were trimmed by 2 bases and 4 bases, with 12 bases remaining between them. Germline V gives CDR1 MNHNY, CDR2 SVGAGI (reference sequence). This CDR3 has 15 amino acids. DNA of the CDR3: TGTGCCAGCAGTTACCGCCCAAGCCAGTACAATGAGCAGTTCTTC. It specifies CASSYRPSQYNEQFF.

This clonotype has ten or more counts. The chain combines TRBV12-3 or TRBV12-4 with TRBJ2-5; 12 bases match TRBD2. With 8 bases clipped from V and 5 bases from J, the junction kept 21 bases outside the gene matches. This CDR3 region has 19 residues. The CDR3 protein is CASCRGPSGRAEGGETQYF. DNA of the CDR3: TGTGCCAGCTGCCGAGGGCCTAGCGGGAGGGCCGAGGGGGGTGAGACCCAGTACTTC.

The chain couples TRBV20-1 to TRBJ1-3; no firm D call. V lost 6 bases and J 0 bases, leaving 12 bases between the germline ends. Per germline, CDR1 DFQATT and CDR2 SNEGSKA (reference sequence). CDR3 length: 14 amino acids. The CDR3 sequence is CSAPDLSSGNTIYF. The CDR3 DNA follows: TGCAGTGCCCCAGACCTCAGCTCTGGAAACACCATATATTTT.

Comments on this clonotype: Given the absence of the conserved phenylalanine or tryptophan at the CDR3 end, a read error is likely. V usage is TRBV20-1 and J usage is TRBJ2-7; 9 nucleotides align to TRBD1. Losses at the gene ends were 6 bases for V and 1 base for J; bases not matched to a gene: 10. This CDR3 has 15 residues. CDR1 DFQATT and CDR2 SNEGSKA come from the germline V gene (reference sequence). In nucleotides, the CDR3 is TGCAGTGCAAACCAGGGACAGGGTGGTTCCTACGAGCAGTACCTC. Protein: CSANQGQGGSYEQYL.

The chain has TRBV29-1 and TRBJ2-5; TRBD1 agrees at 7 bases. From germline, CDR1 is SQVTM and CDR2 ANQGSEA. The CDR3 spans 13 residues. Germline trimming cut 7 bases from V and 4 bases from J; bases unmatched to any gene: 9. The CDR3 sequence: CSGVRDSRETQYF. In DNA form, the CDR3 reads TGCAGCGGGGTCCGGGACAGTCGAGAGACCCAGTACTTC.

The chain uses TRBV5-8 and TRBJ2-7, with TRBD2 matching over 15 bases. With 3 bases clipped from V and 4 bases from J, the junction kept 11 bases outside the gene matches. From germline, CDR1 is SGHTS and CDR2 YDEGEE. The CDR3 extends over 18 amino acids. CDR3 sequence reads: CASSSRTSGRARGYEQYF. DNA of the CDR3: TGTGCCAGCAGCTCTCGGACTAGCGGGAGGGCCAGAGGGTACGAGCAGTACTTC.

The table lists this clonotype with many counts. The rearrangement joins TRBV2 to TRBJ1-1; maybe TRBD1 (5 bases). V was shortened by 10 bases and J by 14 bases, with 20 bases between the two germline ends. The CDR3 consists of 11 residues. Germline CDR1 is SNHLY and CDR2 is FYNNEI. The CDR3 DNA reads TGTGCCACCTTCGGGGCACGAAATAGCTTCTTT. Amino acids: CATFGARNSFF.

This clonotype appeared many times. Here the CDR3 reads CASSREEETQYF. CDR3 DNA sequence: TGTGCCAGCAGCCGGGAGGAAGAGACCCAGTACTTC. The V call is TRBV7-9, the J call TRBJ2-5; 7 bases agree with TRBD2. Germline lookup yields CDR1 SEHNR and CDR2 FQNEAQ (reference sequence). CDR3 length: 12 amino acids. After removal of 5 bases from V and 3 bases from J, the junction contained 0 bases not matched to a gene.

V gene TRBV19 combines with J gene TRBJ1-1, with a tentative D call TRBD1 (5 bases). CDR3 length: 14 amino acids. Germline values: CDR1 LNHDA, CDR2 SQIVND (reference sequence). Trimming removed 7 bases at V and 3 bases at J, with 15 bases between. CDR3 in DNA: TGTGCCAGTACCCCATACGAGGGGCACACTGAAGCTTTCTTT. This codes for CASTPYEGHTEAFF.

There are a few counts of this clonotype. The chain carries TRBV7-3 and TRBJ1-1; tentatively, D is TRBD1 (6 bases). CDR1 is SGHTA and CDR2 is FQGTGA in the germline V gene. V was trimmed by 4 bases and J by 8 bases, leaving 14 bases between them. The CDR3 has 13 amino acids. DNA of the CDR3: TGTGCCAGCAGCTACTCCCTAGGGGGAGAAGCTTTCTTT. Encoded protein: CASSYSLGGEAFF.

The chain is built from TRBV18 and TRBJ2-6; no clear D gene. The V end was cut by 3 bases, the J end by 4 bases, with 4 bases between. CDR1 KGHSH and CDR2 LQKENI come from the germline V gene. The CDR3 has 13 amino acids. CDR3 in amino acids: CASSPEGANVLTF. DNA of the CDR3: TGTGCCAGCTCACCGGAGGGGGCCAACGTCCTGACTTTC.

The chain joins TRBV6-5 to TRBJ2-3, with D possibly called TRBD1 or TRBD2 (5 bases each). The CDR3 consists of 13 residues. Trimming removed 3 bases at V and 4 bases at J, with 8 bases between. The germline V gene has CDR1 MNHEY and CDR2 SVGAGI. The CDR3 nucleotides are TGTGCCAGCAGTTATCGGGACGCAGATACGCAGTATTTT. Residues: CASSYRDADTQYF.

V usage is TRBV6-5 and J usage is TRBJ2-2; no firm D call. The CDR3 contains 17 residues. Germline-derived CDR1 and CDR2 are MNHEY and SVGAGI. V was shortened by 0 bases and J by 9 bases, with 20 bases between the two germline ends. CDR3 DNA: TGTGCCAGCAGTTACTCGAATAAGCCACGTGGAGTGCGGGAGCTGTTTTTT. This encodes CASSYSNKPRGVRELFF.